The T cell receptor beta chain under discussion was sequenced for a study of Ad26.COV2.S vaccination and SARS-CoV-2 variants. The treatment is: some 20 received Ad26.COV2.S at low or high dose, single or two shots; roughly 5 received placebo; per-sample allocation not given. The study sampled participants on day 63 after the first vaccine or placebo injection. Sequenced by immunoSEQ multiplex PCR; TCRdb stores in-frame clones only, minus some. This sample has under 400,000 clones, with about nine tenths found just once. Sequenced here: peripheral blood, sampled in a trial of Ad26.COV2.S vaccine versus placebo. The clonotype was recovered from a person aged 18 to 65 who received the Ad26.COV2.S COVID-19 vaccine or a placebo.

DNA of the CDR3: TGTGCCAGCAGCCTCCAGGGGGCCACTGAAGCTTTCTTT. Protein sequence: CASSLQGATEAFF. This chain links TRBV3-1 (or the pseudogene TRBV3-2) with TRBJ1-1; TRBD1 agrees at 8 bases. Per the germline V gene, CDR1 is LGHDT and CDR2 is YNNKEL (reference sequence). The CDR3 is 13 residues long. J lost 4 bases, V lost 4 bases, and 2 bases had no gene match.